The present TCR beta chain was sequenced within a study of response to subunit inactivated influenza vaccine. With respect to this clonotype: Its antigen is not identified.

Study-wide results and caveats: Authors suggested each seasonal influenza vaccination recruits few new T cells.

Deletions cut 3 bases from V and 4 bases from J, with 9 bases between. CDR1 is DFQATT and CDR2 is SNEGSKA in the germline V gene (reference sequence). This CDR3 has 12 residues. TCRdb independently ran MiXCR on the RT-PCR reads; one entry per CDR3 protein. The table has about 520,000 distinct CDR3 sequences, roughly 25% seen once; the top ten hold around 1.8%. The chain uses TRBV20-1 and TRBJ2-5; no clear D. The sample in question was CD4+ T cells sorted from PBMCs, obtained approximately 5 days after vaccination. This clonotype originated in a man aged 45 to 65 who received an inactivated influenza vaccine. CDR3 sequence: CSARGITETQYF. In DNA form, the CDR3 reads TGCAGTGCTAGGGGGATCACAGAGACCCAGTACTTC.